The 7 T cell receptor beta chains reported below all come from one sample, sequenced in a study of OX40 agonist ivuxolimab in advanced cancers. Profiling relied on immunoSEQ multiplex PCR, and the TCRdb table lists in-frame clones only, not all of them. Counted here are more than 75,000 clones, 80% to 90% occurring once; the ten biggest clones make up roughly 5.5%. Sequenced material: CD4+ or CD8+ T cells sorted from blood, taken in a trial of the OX40 agonist ivuxolimab. These receptor sequences come from an adult with an advanced solid tumor such as melanoma, head and neck, liver or kidney cancer.

CDR3 sequence reads: CASSPDKYYEQYF. Written as DNA, the CDR3 is TGTGCCAGCAGCCCCGACAAGTACTACGAGCAGTACTTC. V usage is TRBV7-3 and J usage is TRBJ2-7; D is ambiguous. V shed 5 bases and J shed 3 bases, with 11 bases lying between them. This CDR3 is built from 13 residues. Per the germline V gene, CDR1 is SGHTA and CDR2 is FQGTGA.

CDR3 sequence: CASSLTDGNNSPLHF. The DNA of the CDR3 is TGTGCCAGCAGCTTAACGGACGGAAACAATTCACCCCTCCACTTT. This chain links TRBV7-8 with TRBJ1-6, with D unclear. The CDR3 is made up of 15 amino acids. Germline V gene sequence: CDR1 SGHVS, CDR2 FQNEAQ. V lost 2 bases, J lost 7 bases, and 12 bases lay in between.

The chain links TRBV29-1 to TRBJ1-3, with D possibly TRBD1 on 6 matching bases. CDR1 and CDR2 from the germline V gene are SQVTM and ANQGSEA. Trimming took off 4 bases at V and 0 bases at J, with 16 bases between the two ends. The CDR3 is 16 amino acids. Here the CDR3 reads CSVVGGHPGSGNTIYF. The CDR3 coding sequence is TGCAGCGTTGTAGGGGGACACCCGGGCTCTGGAAACACCATATATTTT.

The V call is TRBV6-1, the J call TRBJ1-1; 9 bases line up with TRBD1. The CDR3 consists of 17 residues. Germline trimming cut 0 bases from V and 1 base from J; bases unmatched to any gene: 6. Germline CDR1 is MNHNS and CDR2 is SASEGT. The CDR3 coding sequence is TGTGCCAGCAGTGAAGCGGGCCTGGGACAGGGGAACACTGAAGCTTTCTTT. Translation gives CASSEAGLGQGNTEAFF.

The rearrangement links TRBV6-5 to TRBJ2-2, with D possibly being TRBD1 (6 bases). Germline assignment: CDR1 MNHEY and CDR2 SVGAGI. The V end lost 6 bases, the J end lost 7 bases, and 18 bases lay between the germline ends. CDR3 length: 15 residues. CDR3 in DNA: TGTGCCAGCAGGACCCGGGACACCTCGGTCGGGGAGCTGTTTTTT. Translated, it gives CASRTRDTSVGELFF.

The chain combines TRBV19 with TRBJ2-3, with D uncertain. CDR1 is LNHDA and CDR2 is SQIVND in the germline V gene (reference sequence). The germline V and J ends were trimmed by 1 base and 2 bases, with 4 bases remaining between them. The CDR3 runs 13 residues. The CDR3 here is CASSIVVTDTQYF. The CDR3 bases are TGTGCCAGTAGTATAGTAGTCACAGATACGCAGTATTTT.

V is TRBV6-5 and J is TRBJ2-7, with 10 nucleotides matching TRBD2. Germline V gene data show CDR1 as MNHEY and CDR2 as SVGAGI. CDR3 size: 14 residues. V shed 3 bases, J shed 2 bases, and the junction held 1 base outside the gene matches. The CDR3 reads CASSYTSGTYEQYF. DNA for the CDR3: TGTGCCAGCAGTTATACTAGCGGGACCTACGAGCAGTACTTC.